This TCR beta chain was identified in a study of cytotoxic CD8 clonotypes in ibrutinib-treated CLL. Findings of the study overall: Private clonotypes, not public ones, expanded at ibrutinib response.

Produced via immunoSEQ multiplex PCR; TCRdb's table is partial and in-frame only. The sample comprises just over 200,000 clones, roughly 73% of which are singletons, and over 9.5% rests with the top ten. With respect to this clone: Its antigen is not identified.

The clonotype was recovered from a human donor with chronic lymphocytic leukemia. The material was PBMCs, obtained after 12 months of ibrutinib treatment.

As DNA, the CDR3 is TGCGCCAGCAGCTTAGGAGGGAGACAAGAGACCCAGTACTTC. Encoded protein: CASSLGGRQETQYF. This chain uses TRBV5-1 with TRBJ2-5, with TRBD2 as a possible D gene (6 bases). V dropped 2 bases and J dropped 2 bases, with 10 bases sitting between them. This CDR3 is built from 14 residues. CDR1 and CDR2 (germline): SGHRS, YFSETQ.